These 31 T cell receptor beta chains originate from one sample sequenced in a study of response to subunit inactivated influenza vaccine. TCRdb recomputed calls from the RT-PCR reads with MiXCR, one row per CDR3 protein. The profile shows around 530,000 distinct CDR3 sequences, approximately 12% of them singletons. The sample was PBMCs from blood, taken on the day of vaccination. The receptors derive from a man aged 45 to 65 who received an inactivated influenza vaccine.

As DNA, the CDR3 is TGCGCCAGCAGTCCCGGGTCAGGATTGGGCTACACCTTC. As protein: CASSPGSGLGYTF. The gene calls are TRBV5-1 and TRBJ1-2; D ambiguous. The CDR3 spans 13 residues. Germline V gene data show CDR1 as SGHRS and CDR2 as YFSETQ. Trimming cost V 5 bases and J 8 bases, with 16 bases left between them.

The gene calls are TRBV20-1 and TRBJ2-5; D remains ambiguous. Germline V gene lookup returns CDR1 DFQATT and CDR2 SNEGSKA (reference sequence). CDR3 length: 13 residues. Trimming shortened V by 3 bases and J by 1 base, and 9 bases separated the two germline ends. CDR3 in amino acids: CSASREAQETQYF. The DNA for the CDR3 is TGCAGTGCTAGTAGGGAAGCCCAAGAGACCCAGTACTTC.

A few counts support this clonotype. The chain couples TRBV20-1 to TRBJ2-1; 14 nucleotides align to TRBD2. Losses at the gene ends were 3 bases for V and 7 bases for J; bases not matched to a gene: 5. CDR3 size: 15 residues. Germline lookup yields CDR1 DFQATT and CDR2 SNEGSKA (reference sequence). The CDR3 nucleotides are TGCAGTGCTAGCACCGGGACTAGCGGGGGAAATGAGCAGTTCTTC. Protein product: CSASTGTSGGNEQFF.

Remarks on this clonotype: Compared with germline, one end of the junction differs, possibly owing to a read error. J is TRBJ2-4 and V is TRBV12-3 or TRBV12-4; the D call may be TRBD1 or TRBD2 (5 bases each). The CDR3 spans 17 residues. The CDR3 sequence is CVSSGRQTDLAKNIQYF. CDR3 sequence (DNA): TGTGTCAGCAGTGGGAGACAGACCGATCTAGCCAAAAACATTCAGTACTTC.

This clonotype was observed many times. The chain recombines TRBV7-8 with TRBJ1-6; possibly TRBD1 for D (6 bases). This CDR3 is built from 20 residues. Per germline, CDR1 SGHVS and CDR2 FQNEAQ. Trimming took 0 bases from V and 6 from J, leaving 24 bases between them. The CDR3 is CASSLAGLDWDTRANSPLHF. The CDR3 DNA reads as TGTGCCAGCAGCTTAGCGGGTTTAGATTGGGACACAAGGGCTAATTCACCCCTCCACTTT.

This clonotype has more than one count but fewer than ten. The V and J genes are TRBV18 and TRBJ2-1; D is tentatively TRBD1 or TRBD2 (5 bases each). Trimming took 4 bases from V and 14 from J, leaving 18 bases between them. The CDR3 is made up of 13 amino acids. Looked up from germline, CDR1 is KGHSH and CDR2 is LQKENI. CDR3 in amino acids: CASSLRRDGWKFF. The CDR3 coding sequence is TGTGCCAGCTCACTTCGACGGGACGGGTGGAAGTTCTTC.

This rearrangement joins TRBV10-3 to TRBJ2-2; 8 nucleotides match TRBD1. This CDR3 is 15 amino acids long. With 0 bases clipped from V and 6 bases from J, the junction kept 3 bases outside the gene matches. Looked up from germline, CDR1 is ENHRY and CDR2 is SYGVKD. The CDR3 coding sequence is TGTGCCATCAGTGAGTCGGACAGGGTGGCCGGGGAGCTGTTTTTT. Protein product: CAISESDRVAGELFF.

This clonotype came up many times. The V call is TRBV20-1, the J call TRBJ2-3; 8 bases map to TRBD1. The CDR3 is 13 residues long. With V trimmed by 2 bases and J by 4 bases, 2 bases remained unmatched. From germline, CDR1 is DFQATT and CDR2 SNEGSKA (reference sequence). Here the CDR3 reads CSARQGAADTQYF. The CDR3 DNA follows: TGCAGTGCTAGACAGGGGGCCGCAGATACGCAGTATTTT.

The CDR3 reads CASTGAPGANVLTF. DNA of the CDR3: TGTGCCAGCACCGGGGCACCTGGGGCCAACGTCCTGACTTTC. This chain uses TRBV12-3 or TRBV12-4 with TRBJ2-6; the D call may be TRBD1 or TRBD2 (5 bases each). The CDR3 runs to 14 residues. Trimming left V 7 bases short and J 2 bases short, with 9 bases between.

The V and J genes are TRBV20-1 and TRBJ2-7, with 7 bases identical to TRBD1. Germline V lookup: CDR1 DFQATT, CDR2 SNEGSKA (reference sequence). The CDR3 extends over 15 amino acids. V lost 2 bases and J lost 0; bases outside the gene matches: 7. Here the CDR3 reads CSARTQTGSSYEQYF. Here the CDR3 DNA reads TGCAGTGCTAGAACACAGACAGGGAGCTCCTACGAGCAGTACTTC.

This clonotype was observed a few times. This sequence joins TRBV5-1 and TRBJ2-2; 7 nucleotides align to TRBD1. With 3 bases clipped from V and 3 bases from J, the junction kept 5 bases outside the gene matches. This CDR3 has 15 amino acids. Germline loops: CDR1 SGHRS, CDR2 YFSETQ. The CDR3 protein is CASSSGQADTGELFF. The CDR3 DNA reads as TGCGCCAGCAGCTCCGGACAGGCTGACACCGGGGAGCTGTTTTTT.

The rearrangement joins TRBV5-1 to TRBJ2-1, with 7 bases lining up with TRBD1. The V gene end was trimmed by 5 bases and the J gene end by 6 bases; junction bases not matched to a gene: 5. Germline CDR1 reads SGHRS; CDR2 reads YFSETQ. The CDR3 has 13 amino acids. CDR3 residues: CASSWDRVNEQFF. The DNA for the CDR3 is TGCGCCAGCAGTTGGGACAGAGTCAATGAGCAGTTCTTC.

This sequence joins TRBV28 and TRBJ1-2, with D possibly TRBD1 on 6 matching bases. The CDR3 covers 15 residues. V was clipped by 2 bases and J by 4 bases, with 14 bases between them. CDR1 and CDR2 (germline): MDHEN, SYDVKM. Here the CDR3 DNA reads TGTGCCAGCAGTTTACGTGGGACATCCATCTATGGCTACACCTTC. Its protein product is CASSLRGTSIYGYTF.

A few counts support this clonotype. The CDR3 loop is CASSWTGISRETQYF. CDR3 in DNA: TGTGCCAGCAGCTGGACCGGAATTAGCAGGGAGACCCAGTACTTC. J is TRBJ2-5 and V is TRBV5-6; D is uncertain. CDR1 SGHDT and CDR2 YYEEEE come from the germline V gene. The CDR3 has 15 amino acids. Deletions cut 3 bases from V and 5 bases from J, with 17 bases between. Full variable domain (missing parts from reference TRBV5-6 and TRBJ2-5): DAGVTQSPTHLIKTRGQQVTLRCSPKSGHDTVSWYQQALGQGPQFIFQYYEEEERQRGNFPDRFSGHQFPNYSSELNVNALLLGDSALYLCASSWTGISRETQYFGPGTRLLVL.

The genes are TRBV28 and TRBJ2-6; no clear D gene. There are 13 residues in the CDR3. The germline CDR1 and CDR2 sequences are MDHEN and SYDVKM. V was shortened by 11 bases and J by 7 bases, with 15 bases between the two germline ends. DNA for the CDR3: TGTGCCGGGCGGTCACTCGGAGCCAACGTCCTGACTTTC. This translates into CAGRSLGANVLTF.

This clonotype was counted many times. The chain has TRBV20-1 and TRBJ2-1; 12 nucleotides align to TRBD2. The CDR3 covers 14 residues. In germline, CDR1 is DFQATT, CDR2 SNEGSKA (reference sequence). CDR3 protein: CRPTSGGFEDEQFF. DNA of the CDR3: TGCAGGCCGACTAGCGGGGGCTTTGAGGATGAGCAGTTCTTC.

The chain links TRBV7-8 to TRBJ2-6; D is undetermined. V lost 1 base and J 5 bases, leaving 21 bases between the germline ends. The CDR3 spans 19 residues. Germline V lookup: CDR1 SGHVS, CDR2 FQNEAQ. The CDR3 DNA is TGTGCCAGCAGCTTAGGGTTGGGCCAGTTGGTTGTCTGGGCCAACGTCCTGACTTTC. It translates to CASSLGLGQLVVWANVLTF.

This clonotype turned up a few times. The chain couples TRBV29-1 to TRBJ2-7; D might be TRBD2 (6 bases). The CDR3 has 14 residues. Trimming left V 0 bases short and J 3 bases short, with 12 bases between. Germline CDR1 and CDR2: SQVTM and ANQGSEA. The DNA of the CDR3 is TGCAGCGTTGAAGAAGCGGGCCGTGGCTACGAGCAGTACTTC. Protein product: CSVEEAGRGYEQYF.

There are a few counts of this clonotype. This chain links TRBV20-1 with TRBJ1-2; D is unresolved. Germline V gene sequence: CDR1 DFQATT, CDR2 SNEGSKA (reference sequence). This CDR3 is 14 amino acids long. V lost 0 bases and J lost 8, with 16 bases in between. CDR3 bases: TGCAGTGCTAGAGAATGGTCGGGGTTAGAGGGCTACACCTTC. Amino acids: CSAREWSGLEGYTF.

This clonotype was detected only a few times. The rearrangement joins TRBV20-1 to TRBJ1-1, with D hard to call. The CDR3 runs to 14 residues. Germline assignment: CDR1 DFQATT and CDR2 SNEGSKA (reference sequence). V lost 1 base and J 6 bases, leaving 15 bases between the germline ends. The CDR3 nucleotides are TGCAGTGCTAGAGTACGGCAGCTTAGCGCTGAAGCTTTCTTT. Amino acid sequence: CSARVRQLSAEAFF.

The chain joins TRBV6-2 or TRBV6-3 to TRBJ2-7; D perhaps matches TRBD1 (6 bases). V lost 5 bases, J lost 2 bases, and 16 bases lay in between. Germline V gene lookup returns CDR1 MNHEY and CDR2 SVGEGT. The CDR3 runs 15 residues. CDR3 nucleotides: TGTGCCAGCAGTCGGTTCGGGACAAGCGCCTACGAGCAGTACTTC. This sequence encodes CASSRFGTSAYEQYF.

This chain connects TRBV15 to TRBJ2-1, with 9 nucleotides matching TRBD2. Germline CDR1 LNHNV, CDR2 YYDKDF (reference sequence). The trim removed 0 bases at V and 9 bases at J, leaving 12 bases unmatched. This CDR3 has 17 amino acids. The CDR3 protein is CATSRDPQAGGSGEQFF. In DNA form, the CDR3 reads TGTGCCACCAGCAGAGATCCACAAGCGGGAGGATCGGGTGAGCAGTTCTTC.

V gene TRBV3-1 combines with J gene TRBJ2-7; 11 positions agree with TRBD2. Germline trimming cut 0 bases from V and 5 bases from J; bases unmatched to any gene: 3. The CDR3 length is 15 residues. Germline loops: CDR1 LGHDT, CDR2 YNNKEL (reference sequence). In DNA form, the CDR3 reads TGTGCCAGCAGCCAAGATAGCGGGAGGGCCAACGAGCAGTACTTC. Residues: CASSQDSGRANEQYF.

This clonotype was observed many times. CDR3 protein: CASSLRPASGGNEQYF. In nucleotides, the CDR3 is TGTGCCAGCAGCTTAAGGCCGGCTAGCGGGGGTAACGAGCAGTACTTC. The chain couples TRBV7-2 to TRBJ2-7, with 10 positions matching TRBD2. Losses at the gene ends were 2 bases for V and 5 bases for J; bases not matched to a gene: 9. Germline assignment: CDR1 SGHTA and CDR2 FQGNSA. CDR3 size: 16 residues.

The table lists this clonotype with many counts. The J gene is TRBJ1-1, the V gene TRBV5-1; 9 positions match TRBD1. The ends lost 1 base at V and 3 bases at J; junction bases unmatched: 4. Germline V gives CDR1 SGHRS, CDR2 YFSETQ. The CDR3 totals 15 residues. DNA for the CDR3: TGCGCCAGCAGCTTGTTACAGGGGGCGGACACTGAAGCTTTCTTT. This gives the protein CASSLLQGADTEAFF.

This sequence joins TRBV9 and TRBJ2-5, with a tentative D call TRBD2 (7 bases). V lost 0 bases, J lost 0 bases, and 9 bases lay in between. The V gene's germline CDR1 is SGDLS and CDR2 YYNGEE. This CDR3 contains 15 residues. The CDR3 DNA sequence: TGTGCCAGCAGCGTAGCGGGGGGCAACCAAGAGACCCAGTACTTC. It encodes CASSVAGGNQETQYF.

This clonotype has only a few counts. The chain carries TRBV28 and TRBJ1-2; D gene uncertain. V shed 2 bases and J shed 4 bases, with 8 bases lying between them. The length of the CDR3 is 13 residues. The germline gives CDR1 MDHEN, CDR2 SYDVKM. This CDR3 reads CASSLRGTYGYTF. CDR3 in DNA: TGTGCCAGCAGTTTACGGGGTACCTATGGCTACACCTTC.

This chain links TRBV6-1 with TRBJ2-7; the D gene is possibly TRBD2 (6 bases). V was clipped by 8 bases and J by 1 base, with 15 bases between them. The CDR3 loop spans 14 amino acids. The germline V gene has CDR1 MNHNS and CDR2 SASEGT. CDR3 DNA: TGTGCCAGCCGCCGCTGGGACTCTTCCTACGAGCAGTACTTC. Translated: CASRRWDSSYEQYF.

V is TRBV20-1 and J is TRBJ2-2; 10 bases are a match to TRBD2. V gave up 6 bases and J gave up 4 bases; unmatched junction bases: 5. Germline V lookup: CDR1 DFQATT, CDR2 SNEGSKA (reference sequence). CDR3 length equals 14 residues. CDR3 sequence reads: CSARLAGSTGELFF. In DNA form, the CDR3 reads TGCAGTGCCCGACTAGCGGGTAGCACCGGGGAGCTGTTTTTT.

This clonotype appeared a few times. The rearrangement links TRBV28 to TRBJ2-1, with 7 bases identical to TRBD2. This CDR3 is built from 16 residues. The V and J ends lost 2 bases and 7 bases, in that order; junction bases with no gene match: 11. CDR1 is MDHEN and CDR2 is SYDVKM in the germline V gene. The CDR3 DNA reads TGTGCCAGCAGTTTAAATTGGGGCGGCGGGGGAAATGAGCAGTTCTTC. This translates into CASSLNWGGGGNEQFF.

This clonotype was found many times. This chain joins TRBV19 and TRBJ1-5, with D maybe TRBD1 (6 bases). CDR3 length equals 13 residues. The germline CDR1 and CDR2 sequences are LNHDA and SQIVND (reference sequence). V was trimmed by 4 bases and J by 4 bases, leaving 8 bases between them. CDR3 in DNA: TGTGCCAGTAGTAAACAGGGAAATCAGCCCCAGCATTTT. Translation gives CASSKQGNQPQHF.